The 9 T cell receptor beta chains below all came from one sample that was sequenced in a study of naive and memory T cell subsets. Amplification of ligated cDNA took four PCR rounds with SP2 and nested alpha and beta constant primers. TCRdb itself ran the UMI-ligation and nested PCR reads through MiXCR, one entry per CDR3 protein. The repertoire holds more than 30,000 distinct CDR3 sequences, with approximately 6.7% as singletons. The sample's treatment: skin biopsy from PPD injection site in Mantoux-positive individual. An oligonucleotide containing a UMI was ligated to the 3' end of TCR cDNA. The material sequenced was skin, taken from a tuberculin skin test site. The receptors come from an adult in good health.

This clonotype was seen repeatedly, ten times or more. CDR3 DNA: TGCAGTGCTTTCCGAACTAGCGGGGTAACGTGGATTCAGTACTTC. It translates to CSAFRTSGVTWIQYF. The rearrangement uses TRBV20-1 and TRBJ2-4; the match to TRBD2 covers 10 bases. In germline, CDR1 is DFQATT, CDR2 SNEGSKA (reference sequence). V dropped 5 bases and J dropped 10; count of bases not matched to a gene: 14. The CDR3 length is 15 residues.

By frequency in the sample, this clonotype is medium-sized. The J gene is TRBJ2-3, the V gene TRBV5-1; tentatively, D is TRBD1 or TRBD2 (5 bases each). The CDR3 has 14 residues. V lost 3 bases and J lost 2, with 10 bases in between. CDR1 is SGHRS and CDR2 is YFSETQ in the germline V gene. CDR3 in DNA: TGCGCCAGCAGCTCCGAGGGGCCCACAGATACGCAGTATTTT. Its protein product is CASSSEGPTDTQYF. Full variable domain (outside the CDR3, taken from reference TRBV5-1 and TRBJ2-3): KAGVTQTPRYLIKTRGQQVTLSCSPISGHRSVSWYQQTPGQGLQFLFEYFSETQRNKGNFPGRFSGRQFSNSRSEMNVSTLELGDSALYLCASSSEGPTDTQYFGPGTRLTVL.

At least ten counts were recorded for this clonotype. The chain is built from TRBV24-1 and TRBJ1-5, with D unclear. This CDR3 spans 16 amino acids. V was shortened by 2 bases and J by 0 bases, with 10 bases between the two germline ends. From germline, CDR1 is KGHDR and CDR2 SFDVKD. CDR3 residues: CATSDWPNYSNQPQHF. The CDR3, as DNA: TGTGCCACCAGTGATTGGCCGAATTATAGCAATCAGCCCCAGCATTTT.

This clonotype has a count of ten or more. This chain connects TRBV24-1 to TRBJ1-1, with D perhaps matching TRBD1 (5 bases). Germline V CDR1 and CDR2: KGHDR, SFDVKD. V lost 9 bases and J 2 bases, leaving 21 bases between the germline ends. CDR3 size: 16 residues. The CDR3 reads CATVHQAKGPNTEAFF. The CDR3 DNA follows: TGTGCCACCGTACACCAAGCCAAGGGACCAAACACTGAAGCTTTCTTT.

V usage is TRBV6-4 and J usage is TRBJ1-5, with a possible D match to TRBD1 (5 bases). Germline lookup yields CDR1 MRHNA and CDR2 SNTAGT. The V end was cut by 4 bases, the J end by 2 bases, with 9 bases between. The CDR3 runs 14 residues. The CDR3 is CASSAQEGNQPQHF. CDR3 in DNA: TGTGCCAGCAGTGCACAGGAGGGCAATCAGCCCCAGCATTTT.

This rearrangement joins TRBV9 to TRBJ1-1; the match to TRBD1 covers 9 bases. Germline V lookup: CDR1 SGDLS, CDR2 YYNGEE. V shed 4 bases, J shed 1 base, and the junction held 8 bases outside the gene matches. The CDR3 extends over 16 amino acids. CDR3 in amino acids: CASSPRSGQGNTEAFF. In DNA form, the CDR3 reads TGTGCCAGCAGCCCCCGCTCGGGACAGGGGAACACTGAAGCTTTCTTT.

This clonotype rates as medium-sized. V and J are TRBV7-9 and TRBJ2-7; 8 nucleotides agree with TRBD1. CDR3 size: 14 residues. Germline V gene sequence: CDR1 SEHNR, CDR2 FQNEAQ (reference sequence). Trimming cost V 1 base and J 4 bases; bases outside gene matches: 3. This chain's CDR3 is CASSLVGQGYEQYF. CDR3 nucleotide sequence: TGTGCCAGCAGCTTAGTTGGACAGGGTTACGAGCAGTACTTC. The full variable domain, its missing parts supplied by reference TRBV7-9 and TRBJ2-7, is DTGVSQNPRHKITKRGQNVTFRCDPISEHNRLYWYRQTLGQGPEFLTYFQNEAQLEKSRLLSDRFSAERPKGSFSTLEIQRTEQGDSAMYLCASSLVGQGYEQYFGPGTRLTVT.

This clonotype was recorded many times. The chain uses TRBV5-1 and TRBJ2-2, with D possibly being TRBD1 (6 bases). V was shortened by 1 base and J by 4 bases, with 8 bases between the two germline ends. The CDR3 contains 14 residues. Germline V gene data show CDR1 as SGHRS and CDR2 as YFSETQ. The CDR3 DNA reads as TGCGCCAGCAGCTTGACAGGGCCCACCGGGGAGCTGTTTTTT. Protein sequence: CASSLTGPTGELFF.

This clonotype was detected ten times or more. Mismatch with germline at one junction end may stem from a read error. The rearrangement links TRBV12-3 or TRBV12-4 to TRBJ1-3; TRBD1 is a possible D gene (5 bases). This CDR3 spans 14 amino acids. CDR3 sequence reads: CASSSRDPGNTIYF. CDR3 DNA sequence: TGTGCCAGCAGTTCCAGGGACCCTGGGAACACCATATATTTT.